This TCR beta chain was observed in a study of monozygotic twins with inflammatory bowel disease. The germline V gene encodes CDR1 ENHRY and CDR2 SYGVKD. CDR3 length: 15 amino acids. TCRdb re-called the 5' RACE reads; one entry per CDR3 protein, DNA not given. The data include under 130,000 distinct CDR3 sequences; the top ten clones carry less than 2%. The sequencing input was blood. This receptor was taken from a human donor with ulcerative colitis or Crohn's disease, or a healthy co-twin of an affected twin (not recorded which). The V and J genes are TRBV10-3 and TRBJ1-6; TCRdb names TRBD1, which stays unverified in the absence of DNA. The CDR3 is CAIRGRGTYNSPLHF.